The present entry profiles one T cell receptor (beta chain) with its context. This clonotype has ten or more counts. No antigen is known for it. Per-base quality was not reported, and no clone a single base away is much larger than it. The axillary draining lymph nodes of breast cancer patients were the source of the lymph node samples. V drops 3 bases and J drops 0 bases, leaving 7 bases in between. Based on the germline V gene, the CDR1 and CDR2 sequences are SQVTM and ANQGSEA. From cysteine to phenylalanine, the CDR3 is 13 amino acids long. Only the CDR3 DNA stays, 39 bases, in frame from base 1. This sample was taken from a study of breast tumors, draining lymph nodes, adjacent tissues (dated by TCRdb to 2015 to 2016). Background on the whole study: Breast cancer patients provided tumor, adjacent nontumor tissue and axillary lymph nodes, and the study compared the TCR beta repertoires across these three sources. In human breast cancer, the study set out to assess how tumor, surrounding tissue and draining lymph node repertoires relate to one another and whether T cells might be exchanged between them.

Study-wide conclusions, independent of this receptor: Tumor T-cell repertoires showed less diversity than lymph node repertoires and more diversity than nontumor tissue repertoires, and tumor T-cell repertoires showed preferential V and J gene usage. The data were considered consistent with the idea that most tumor T cells come from the lymph node and then expand in tumor tissue. The conclusion that tumor T cells originate in lymph nodes was framed as consistent with a hypothesis rather than directly demonstrated. The similarity between tumor and nontumor tissue repertoires was significantly greater in luminal-like breast cancer than in basal-like breast cancer.

Sequenced on an Illumina HiSeq 2000. Multiplex PCR amplification was used to generate the TCR beta chain libraries. The amplified TCR beta chain products were analyzed by high-throughput sequencing. TCRdb handled the public reads itself, with Q25 trimming in fastp and clone calling in MiXCR, and kept productive beta chains. Entries that share a CDR3 protein sequence are merged under the most common genes and DNA. Across this sample there are around 230,000 distinct CDR3 sequences, with approximately 30% seen only once. Clones ranked in the top ten supply approximately 1.4% of the sample. The chain joins TRBV29-1 to TRBJ2-3; the D gene assignment is ambiguous. What was sequenced was axillary lymph node tissue. The clonotype was recovered from a female donor with breast cancer. Some clones in this sample may be carry-over from other donors' samples. The CDR3 protein is CSVESASTDTQYF. The DNA sequence is as follows: TGCAGCGTTGAGTCGGCTAGCACAGATACGCAGTATTTT.